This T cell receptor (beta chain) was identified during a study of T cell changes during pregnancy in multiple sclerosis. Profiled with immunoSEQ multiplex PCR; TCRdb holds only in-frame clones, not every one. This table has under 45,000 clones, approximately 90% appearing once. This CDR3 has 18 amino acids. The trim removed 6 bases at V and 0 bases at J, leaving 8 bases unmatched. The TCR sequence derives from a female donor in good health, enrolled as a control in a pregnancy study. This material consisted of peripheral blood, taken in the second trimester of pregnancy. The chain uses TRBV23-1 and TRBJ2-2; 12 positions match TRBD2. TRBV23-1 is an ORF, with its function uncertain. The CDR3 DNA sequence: TGCGCCAGCAGACGTCCAGGACTAGCGGGGTCGAACACCGGGGAGCTGTTTTTT. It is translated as CASRRPGLAGSNTGELFF.